This TCR beta chain appears in the sequencing data of a study of siplizumab effects on memory and regulatory T cells. Germline V lookup: CDR1 GTSNPN, CDR2 SVGIG (reference sequence). V was shortened by 7 bases and J by 8 bases, with 8 bases between the two germline ends. This CDR3 region has 10 residues. TCRdb's table, derived via immunoSEQ multiplex PCR, lists solely in-frame clones and lacks some. The sample contains some 99,000 clones, about 90% of which appear only once. The clonotype originates from a human donor in good health. The sample consisted of Tregs sorted from blood. The chain combines TRBV30 with TRBJ1-4; no reliable D call. The DNA of the CDR3 is TGTGCCTCGAGCGGGGAAAAACTGTTTTTT. The encoded protein is CASSGEKLFF.